The source of this TCR beta chain is a study of somatic mutations in cytotoxic T cells in rheumatoid arthritis. Overall study context: Flow sorting at nearly 100% purity was applied to some V beta antibody-stained T-cell populations, which included V beta1+ cells sequenced for TCRB.

Data came from immunoSEQ multiplex PCR; TCRdb stores just in-frame clones and leaves some out. The table includes around 15,000 clones, approximately 84% detected once. V lost 3 bases to trimming and J lost 7 bases, with 7 bases between them. CDR3 length: 13 amino acids. Germline-derived CDR1 and CDR2 are MRHNA and SNTAGT. This receptor was identified in an adult with rheumatoid arthritis. Sequences were obtained from CD8+ T cells sorted from blood. This chain connects TRBV6-4 to TRBJ1-6; D is undetermined. The DNA for the CDR3 is TGTGCCAGCAGTGAACACCCCAATTCACCCCTCCACTTT. Protein sequence: CASSEHPNSPLHF.